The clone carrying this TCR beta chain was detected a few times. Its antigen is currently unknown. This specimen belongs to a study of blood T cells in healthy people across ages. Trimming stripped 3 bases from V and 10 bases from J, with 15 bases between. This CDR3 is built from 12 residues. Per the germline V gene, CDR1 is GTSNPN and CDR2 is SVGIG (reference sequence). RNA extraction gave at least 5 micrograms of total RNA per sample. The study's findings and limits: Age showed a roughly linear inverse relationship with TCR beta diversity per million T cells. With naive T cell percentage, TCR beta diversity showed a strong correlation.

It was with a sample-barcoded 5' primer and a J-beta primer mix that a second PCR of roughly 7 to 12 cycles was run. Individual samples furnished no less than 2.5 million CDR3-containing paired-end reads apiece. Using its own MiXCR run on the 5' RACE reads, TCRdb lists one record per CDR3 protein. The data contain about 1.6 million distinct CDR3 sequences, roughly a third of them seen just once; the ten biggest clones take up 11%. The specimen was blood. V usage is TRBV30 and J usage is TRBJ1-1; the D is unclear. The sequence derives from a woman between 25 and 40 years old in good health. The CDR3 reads CAWSRGRAGAFF. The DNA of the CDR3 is TGTGCCTGGAGCAGAGGAAGGGCGGGAGCTTTCTTT.